A selection of T cell receptor beta chains follows, all from one sample in a study of blood T cell repertoires in COVID-19. This table comes from immunoSEQ multiplex PCR, and its TCRdb copy is limited to in-frame clones, with some not included. The sample includes roughly 80,000 clones, less than 90% seen only once; the top ten take about 9%. Sequenced: peripheral blood. The receptors shown here come from a human donor in a cohort sampled during active COVID-19. Both conserved end residues are part of each CDR3. The D gene is left open where the match is weak. A row's size may be missing; if present it is once, few, many or a size class.

>once|TRBJ2-2|.|TRBV7-9
TGTGCCATTTTGACAGGCCTCGGTGTCGGGGAGCTGTTTTTT
CAILTGLGVGELFF
>.|TRBJ1-1|.|TRBV4-1
TGCGCCAGCAGCCAAGCGGGAGTGAACACTGAAGCTTTCTTT
CASSQAGVNTEAFF
>.|TRBJ1-1|.|TRBV10-1
TGCGCCAGCAGTGAGTCAGGAGATGGGTACACTGAAGCTTTCTTT
CASSESGDGYTEAFF
>.|TRBJ2-1|.|TRBV3-1/TRBV3-2
TGTGCCAGCAGCCAAGGGACAGTACGAAGTGAGCAGTTCTTC
CASSQGTVRSEQFF
>.|TRBJ1-3|.|TRBV6-5
TGTGCCAGCAGTTACGGGGGCAGGGACACGGGAAACACCATATATTTT
CASSYGGRDTGNTIYF
>once|TRBJ2-7|TRBD1|TRBV7-9
TGTGCCAGCAGCGAGGGGTGGGCGACAGGGTCAAGCTCCTACGAGCAGTACTTC
CASSEGWATGSSSYEQYF
>.|TRBJ2-1|.|TRBV12-3/TRBV12-4
TGTGCCAGCAGTTCTCTCAATGAGCAGTTCTTC
CASSSLNEQFF
>.|TRBJ2-1|TRBD2|TRBV19
TGTGCCAGTAATCCTAGCGGGGGGAGTAATGAGCAGTTCTTC
CASNPSGGSNEQFF
>.|TRBJ2-3|TRBD1|TRBV5-6
TGTGCCAGCAGCTTCACCGGGACAGGCACAGATACGCAGTATTTT
CASSFTGTGTDTQYF
>.|TRBJ1-6|.|TRBV28
TGTGCCAGCAGCCAAGACGGTTCGGACATTTCACCCCTCCACTTT
CASSQDGSDISPLHF
>once|TRBJ2-1|TRBD1|TRBV29-1
TGCAGCGTTGAGACAGGGCAAACCTACAATGAGCAGTTCTTC
CSVETGQTYNEQFF
>.|TRBJ2-7|.|TRBV2
TGTGCCAGCAATGATGCGGGAAAGTACGAGCAGTACTTC
CASNDAGKYEQYF
>few|TRBJ2-6|.|TRBV15
TGTGCCACCAGCCTAGAGGGTGGGGCCAACGTCCTGACTTTC
CATSLEGGANVLTF
>.|TRBJ1-2|.|TRBV5-6
TGTGCCAGCAGCGAAACAGGGAATGGCTACACCTTC
CASSETGNGYTF
>.|TRBJ2-7|.|TRBV18
TGTGCCAGCTCACCAGTTCCACGCCAGGGTTTTGAACAGTACTTC
CASSPVPRQGFEQYF
>.|TRBJ2-7|.|TRBV19
TGTGCCAGTAGTATTGCCGCGGGTAGCTCCTACGAGCAGTACTTC
CASSIAAGSSYEQYF